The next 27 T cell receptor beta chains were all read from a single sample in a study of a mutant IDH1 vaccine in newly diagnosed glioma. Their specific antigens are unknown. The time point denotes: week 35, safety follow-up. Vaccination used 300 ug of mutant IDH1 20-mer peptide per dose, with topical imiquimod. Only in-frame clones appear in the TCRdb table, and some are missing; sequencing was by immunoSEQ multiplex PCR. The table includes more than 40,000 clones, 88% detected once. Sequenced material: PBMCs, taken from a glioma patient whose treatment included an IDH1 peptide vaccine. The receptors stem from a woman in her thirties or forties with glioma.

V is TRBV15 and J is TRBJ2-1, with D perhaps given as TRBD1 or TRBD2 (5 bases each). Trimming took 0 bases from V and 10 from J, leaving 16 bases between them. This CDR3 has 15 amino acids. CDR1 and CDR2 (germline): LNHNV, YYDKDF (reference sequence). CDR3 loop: CATSRDRDGADEQFF. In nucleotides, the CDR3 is TGTGCCACCAGCAGAGATCGGGACGGAGCAGACGAGCAGTTCTTC.

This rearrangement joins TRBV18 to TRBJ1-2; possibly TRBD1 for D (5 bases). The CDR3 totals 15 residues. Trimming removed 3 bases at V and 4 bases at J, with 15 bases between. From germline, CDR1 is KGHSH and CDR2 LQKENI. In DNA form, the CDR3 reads TGTGCCAGCTCACCGTTGGGGGTTTTTGTCTATGGCTACACCTTC. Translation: CASSPLGVFVYGYTF.

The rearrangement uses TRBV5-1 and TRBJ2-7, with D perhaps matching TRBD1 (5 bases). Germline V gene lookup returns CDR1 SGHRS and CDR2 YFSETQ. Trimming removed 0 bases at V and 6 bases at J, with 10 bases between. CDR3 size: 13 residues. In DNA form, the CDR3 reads TGCGCCAGCAGCTTGGGGGGCGTTAGCGAGCAGTACTTC. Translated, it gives CASSLGGVSEQYF.

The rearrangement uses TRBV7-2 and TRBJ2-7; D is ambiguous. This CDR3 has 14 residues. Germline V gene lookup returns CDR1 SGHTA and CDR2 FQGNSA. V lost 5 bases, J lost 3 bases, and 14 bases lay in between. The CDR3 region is CASSQSPASYEQYF. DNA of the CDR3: TGTGCCAGCAGCCAGTCCCCCGCAAGCTACGAGCAGTACTTC.

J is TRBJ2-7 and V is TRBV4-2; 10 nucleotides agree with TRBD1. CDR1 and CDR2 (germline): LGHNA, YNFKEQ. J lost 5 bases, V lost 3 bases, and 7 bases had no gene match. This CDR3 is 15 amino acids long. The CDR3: CASSQPGQGFHEQYF. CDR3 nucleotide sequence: TGTGCCAGCAGCCAGCCGGGACAGGGGTTCCACGAGCAGTACTTC.

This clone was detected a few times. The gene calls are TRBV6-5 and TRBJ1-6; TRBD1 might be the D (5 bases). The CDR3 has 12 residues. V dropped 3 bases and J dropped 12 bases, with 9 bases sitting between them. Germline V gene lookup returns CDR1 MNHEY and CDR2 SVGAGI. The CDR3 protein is CASSYRGGPLHF. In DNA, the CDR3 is TGTGCCAGCAGTTATCGGGGGGGACCCCTCCACTTT.

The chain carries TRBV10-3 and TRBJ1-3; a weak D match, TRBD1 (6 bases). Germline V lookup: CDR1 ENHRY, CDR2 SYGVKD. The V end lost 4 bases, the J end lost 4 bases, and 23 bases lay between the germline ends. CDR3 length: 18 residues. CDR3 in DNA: TGTGCCATCAGTGTTAGGGGTTTGTTGGGGACACCAGGAAACACCATATATTTT. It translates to CAISVRGLLGTPGNTIYF.

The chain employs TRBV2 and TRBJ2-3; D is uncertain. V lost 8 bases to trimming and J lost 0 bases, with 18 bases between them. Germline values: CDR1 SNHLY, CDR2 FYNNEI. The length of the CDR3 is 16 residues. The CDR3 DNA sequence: TGTGCCAGCTCGTTGGTCCCCGCCTATAGCACAGATACGCAGTATTTT. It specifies CASSLVPAYSTDTQYF.

CDR3 coding DNA: TGTGCCAGCAGCTTGTTGGGGGTGGGAAACACCGGGGAGCTGTTTTTT. Protein: CASSLLGVGNTGELFF. This chain uses TRBV7-2 with TRBJ2-2; the D call may be TRBD1 or TRBD2 (5 bases each). The CDR3 has 16 residues. The V gene lost 3 bases and the J gene lost 2 bases, with 13 bases spanning the gap. Germline-derived CDR1 and CDR2 are SGHTA and FQGNSA.

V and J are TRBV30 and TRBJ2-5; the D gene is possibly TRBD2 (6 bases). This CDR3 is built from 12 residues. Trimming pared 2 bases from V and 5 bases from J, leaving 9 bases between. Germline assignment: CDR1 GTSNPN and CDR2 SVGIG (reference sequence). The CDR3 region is CAWSTGDETQYF. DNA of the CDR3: TGTGCCTGGAGTACGGGAGACGAGACCCAGTACTTC.

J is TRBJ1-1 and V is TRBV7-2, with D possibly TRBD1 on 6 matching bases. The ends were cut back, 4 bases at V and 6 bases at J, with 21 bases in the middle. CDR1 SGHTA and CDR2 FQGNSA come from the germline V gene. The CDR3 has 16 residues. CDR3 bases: TGTGCCAGCAGCTCCCCCGGGGATGGGGGGGGCTCTGAAGCTTTCTTT. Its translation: CASSSPGDGGGSEAFF.

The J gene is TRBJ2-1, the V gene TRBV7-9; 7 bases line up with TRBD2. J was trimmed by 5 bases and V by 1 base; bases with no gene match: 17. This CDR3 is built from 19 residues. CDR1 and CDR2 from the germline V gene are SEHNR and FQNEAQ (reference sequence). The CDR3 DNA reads TGTGCCAGCAGCTTAGTTGTGGGGCTAGCGGTAGATTTGCACAATGAGCAGTTCTTC. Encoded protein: CASSLVVGLAVDLHNEQFF.

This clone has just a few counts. Here the CDR3 DNA reads TGTGCCAGCAGCTTAGGCTACAGGGGGGAAGAGACCCAGTACTTC. Translating gives CASSLGYRGEETQYF. V usage is TRBV7-9 and J usage is TRBJ2-5, with 8 bases identical to TRBD1. Trimming cost V 1 base and J 3 bases; bases outside gene matches: 4. Germline CDR1 and CDR2: SEHNR and FQNEAQ (reference sequence). The CDR3 is made up of 15 amino acids.

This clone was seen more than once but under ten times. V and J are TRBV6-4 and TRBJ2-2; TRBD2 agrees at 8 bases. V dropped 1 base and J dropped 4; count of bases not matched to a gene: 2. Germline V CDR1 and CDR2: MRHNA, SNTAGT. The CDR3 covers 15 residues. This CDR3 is CASSDCGRITGELFF. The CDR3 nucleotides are TGTGCCAGCAGTGACTGCGGGAGGATCACCGGGGAGCTGTTTTTT.

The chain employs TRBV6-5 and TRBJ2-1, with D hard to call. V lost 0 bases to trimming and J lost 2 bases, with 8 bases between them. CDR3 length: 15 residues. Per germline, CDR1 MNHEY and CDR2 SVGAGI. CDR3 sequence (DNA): TGTGCCAGCAGTTACTCTTCAGGAACCTACAATGAGCAGTTCTTC. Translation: CASSYSSGTYNEQFF.

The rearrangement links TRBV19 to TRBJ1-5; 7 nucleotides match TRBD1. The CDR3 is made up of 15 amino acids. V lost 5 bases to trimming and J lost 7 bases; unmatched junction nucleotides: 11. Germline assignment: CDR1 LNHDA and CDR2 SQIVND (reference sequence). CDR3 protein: CASSLQGGGRQPQHF. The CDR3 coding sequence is TGTGCCAGTAGTCTCCAGGGGGGTGGTAGGCAGCCCCAGCATTTT.

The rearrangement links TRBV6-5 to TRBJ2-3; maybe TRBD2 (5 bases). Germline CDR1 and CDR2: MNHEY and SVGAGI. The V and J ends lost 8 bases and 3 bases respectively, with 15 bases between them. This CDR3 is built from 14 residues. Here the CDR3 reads CASGPDSITDTQYF. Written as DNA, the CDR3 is TGTGCCAGCGGCCCGGACTCGATTACAGATACGCAGTATTTT.

CDR3 sequence reads: CASSPGPASTDTQYF. Written as DNA, the CDR3 is TGTGCCAGCAGTCCAGGACCCGCCAGCACAGATACGCAGTATTTT. The genes are TRBV27 and TRBJ2-3, with D unclear. V lost 5 bases and J lost 0, with 12 bases in between. The CDR3 runs to 15 residues. CDR1 and CDR2 from the germline V gene are MNHEY and SMNVEV (reference sequence).

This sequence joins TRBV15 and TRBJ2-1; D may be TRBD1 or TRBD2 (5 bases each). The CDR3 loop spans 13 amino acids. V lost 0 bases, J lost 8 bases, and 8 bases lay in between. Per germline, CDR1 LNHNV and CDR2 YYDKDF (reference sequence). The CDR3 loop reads CATSRDGGDEQFF. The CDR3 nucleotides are TGTGCCACCAGCAGAGATGGGGGAGATGAGCAGTTCTTC. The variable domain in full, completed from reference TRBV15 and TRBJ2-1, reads DAMVIQNPRYQVTQFGKPVTLSCSQTLNHNVMYWYQQKSSQAPKLLFHYYDKDFNNEADTPDNFQSRRPNTSFCFLDIRSPGLGDTAMYLCATSRDGGDEQFFGPGTRLTVL.

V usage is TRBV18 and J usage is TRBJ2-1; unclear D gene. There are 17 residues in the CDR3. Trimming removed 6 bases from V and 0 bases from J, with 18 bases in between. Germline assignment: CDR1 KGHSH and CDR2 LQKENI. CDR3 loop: CASSPLAVTNSYNEQFF. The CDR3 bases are TGTGCCAGCTCCCCCCTGGCCGTTACAAACTCCTACAATGAGCAGTTCTTC.

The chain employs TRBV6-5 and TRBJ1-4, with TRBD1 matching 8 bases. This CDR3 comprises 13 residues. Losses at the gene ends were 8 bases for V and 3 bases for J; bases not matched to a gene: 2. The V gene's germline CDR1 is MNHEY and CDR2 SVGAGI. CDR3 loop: CASQGAANEKLFF. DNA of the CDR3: TGTGCCAGCCAGGGGGCTGCTAATGAAAAACTGTTTTTT.

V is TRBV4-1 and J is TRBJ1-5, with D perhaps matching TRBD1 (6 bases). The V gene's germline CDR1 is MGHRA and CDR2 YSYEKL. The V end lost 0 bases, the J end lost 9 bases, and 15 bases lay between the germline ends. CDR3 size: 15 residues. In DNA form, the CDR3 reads TGCGCCAGCAGCCAAGAGGGCAGGGGCCTCTCGCCCCAGCATTTT. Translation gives CASSQEGRGLSPQHF.

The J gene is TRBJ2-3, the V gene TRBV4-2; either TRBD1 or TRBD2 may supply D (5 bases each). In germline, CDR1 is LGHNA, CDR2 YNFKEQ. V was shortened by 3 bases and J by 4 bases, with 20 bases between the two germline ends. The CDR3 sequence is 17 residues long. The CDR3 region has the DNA TGTGCCAGCAGCCACGCCTCGGGCAGGTCGGGGCCAGATACGCAGTATTTT. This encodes CASSHASGRSGPDTQYF.

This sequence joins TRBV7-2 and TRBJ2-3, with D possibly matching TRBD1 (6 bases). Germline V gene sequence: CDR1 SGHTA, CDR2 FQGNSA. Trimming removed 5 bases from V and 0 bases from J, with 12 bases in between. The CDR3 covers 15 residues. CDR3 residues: CASSTRQDSTDTQYF. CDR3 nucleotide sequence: TGTGCCAGCAGCACCCGACAGGATAGCACAGATACGCAGTATTTT.

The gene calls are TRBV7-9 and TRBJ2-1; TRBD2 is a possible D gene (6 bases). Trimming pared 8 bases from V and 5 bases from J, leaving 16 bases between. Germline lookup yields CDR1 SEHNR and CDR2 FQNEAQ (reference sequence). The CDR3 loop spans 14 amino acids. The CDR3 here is CASGTMTSHNEQFF. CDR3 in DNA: TGTGCCAGCGGGACCATGACTAGTCACAATGAGCAGTTCTTC.

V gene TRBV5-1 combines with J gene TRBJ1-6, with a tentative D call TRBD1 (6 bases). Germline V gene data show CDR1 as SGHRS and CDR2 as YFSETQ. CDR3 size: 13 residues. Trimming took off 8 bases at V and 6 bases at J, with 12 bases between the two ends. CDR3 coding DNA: TGCGCCAGGGCGAGGGGGGCTAATTCACCCCTCCACTTT. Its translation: CARARGANSPLHF.

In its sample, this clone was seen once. This chain's CDR3 is CASSSMEGPITDTQYF. The CDR3 DNA reads as TGTGCCAGCAGTTCGATGGAGGGACCCATCACAGATACGCAGTATTTT. The chain employs TRBV27 and TRBJ2-3, with D possibly matching TRBD2 (6 bases). The CDR3 runs 16 residues. Trimming shortened V by 4 bases and J by 2 bases, and 16 bases separated the two germline ends. CDR1 is MNHEY, CDR2 SMNVEV, per germline (reference sequence).